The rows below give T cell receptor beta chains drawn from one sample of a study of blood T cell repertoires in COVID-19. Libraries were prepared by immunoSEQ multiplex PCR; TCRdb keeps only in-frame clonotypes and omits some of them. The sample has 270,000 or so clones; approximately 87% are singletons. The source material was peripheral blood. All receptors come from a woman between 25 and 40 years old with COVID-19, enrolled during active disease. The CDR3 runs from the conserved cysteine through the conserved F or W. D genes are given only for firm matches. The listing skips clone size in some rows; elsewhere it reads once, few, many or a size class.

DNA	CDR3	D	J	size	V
TGTGCCAGCAGCTATGGGACAGCTTATAATTCACCCCTCCACTTT	CASSYGTAYNSPLHF	TRBD1	TRBJ1-6	few	TRBV7-6
TGTGCCACCAGCAGCCTAGCGGGGCTTCGGGAGCAGTACTTC	CATSSLAGLREQYF	TRBD2	TRBJ2-7	NA	TRBV15
TGTGCCATCCTGACGGACATGAACACTGAAGCTTTCTTT	CAILTDMNTEAFF	NA	TRBJ1-1	NA	TRBV19
TGTGCCAGCAGCCAAGGCGGGGCTCGCTCCTACAATGAGCAGTTCTTC	CASSQGGARSYNEQFF	NA	TRBJ2-1	NA	TRBV14
TGTGCCAGCGGACGACCTACTAGGGATGAGCAGTTCTTC	CASGRPTRDEQFF	NA	TRBJ2-1	NA	TRBV6-4
TGTGCCAGCAGCTTAGGCCTCAGTCCATTTGAGCAGTTCTTC	CASSLGLSPFEQFF	NA	TRBJ2-1	NA	TRBV13
TGTGCCAGTATCAGCGGTGAAAAACTGTTTTTT	CASISGEKLFF	NA	TRBJ1-4	few	TRBV19
TGCGCCAGCAGCCAAGATAGCAGCAATCAGCCCCAGCATTTT	CASSQDSSNQPQHF	NA	TRBJ1-5	NA	TRBV4-1
TGTGCCAGCAGCCAAGTGGGACAGATGAACACTGAAGCTTTCTTT	CASSQVGQMNTEAFF	TRBD1	TRBJ1-1	NA	TRBV4-2
TGTGCCAGCCTTGACAGGGGTAACTACGAGCAGTACTTC	CASLDRGNYEQYF	TRBD1	TRBJ2-7	once	TRBV28
TGTGCCAGCTCGGGGGACAGGGTGGCGAATGAGCAGTTCTTC	CASSGDRVANEQFF	TRBD1	TRBJ2-1	NA	TRBV18
TGCGCCAGCAGCTTGAGGGGGGGCAGGGAGACCCAGTACTTC	CASSLRGGRETQYF	NA	TRBJ2-5	NA	TRBV5-1
TGTGCCAGCAGCCTCGCCTACGAGCAGTACTTC	CASSLAYEQYF	NA	TRBJ2-7	once	TRBV11-2
TGTGCCAGTGTTAACAGGGGAGTCTATGGCTACACCTTC	CASVNRGVYGYTF	TRBD1	TRBJ1-2	NA	TRBV19
TGTGCCAGCAGTATGGGGGCCGAGCAGTACTTC	CASSMGAEQYF	NA	TRBJ2-7	NA	TRBV27
TGCGCCAGCAGCTTGGGACAGGGAATGAACACTGAAGCTTTCTTT	CASSLGQGMNTEAFF	TRBD1	TRBJ1-1	few	TRBV4-1
TGTGCCAGCAGCCAAGGGACAGGGTCCGAGCAGTTCTTC	CASSQGTGSEQFF	TRBD1	TRBJ2-1	NA	TRBV28
TGTGCCACCAGCTTCGGGACTGGCTACGAGCAGTACTTC	CATSFGTGYEQYF	NA	TRBJ2-7	NA	TRBV15
TGTGCCAGCAGCTCCGACAGGGTCTACGAGCAGTACTTC	CASSSDRVYEQYF	TRBD1	TRBJ2-7	NA	TRBV11-1
TGTGCCAGCAGCCCCCTGACCGGGGGTGGGAACACTGAAGCTTTCTTT	CASSPLTGGGNTEAFF	NA	TRBJ1-1	few	TRBV3-1/TRBV3-2
TGTGCCAGTAGTATAGGCCTCAGGCAGCCCCTCCACTTT	CASSIGLRQPLHF	NA	TRBJ1-6	NA	TRBV19
TGCGCCAGCCGCGACGGAACAGGGGATGAGCAGTACTTC	CASRDGTGDEQYF	TRBD1	TRBJ2-7	NA	TRBV10-1
TGTGCCAGCAGCCAAGGATTCACGGGGACCTACAATGAGCAGTTCTTC	CASSQGFTGTYNEQFF	NA	TRBJ2-1	NA	TRBV3-1/TRBV3-2
TGTGCCAGCAGCCAAGGGGACAGGGGTCGAAGGATTCAGTACTTC	CASSQGDRGRRIQYF	TRBD1	TRBJ2-4	NA	TRBV3-1/TRBV3-2
TGTGCCAGCTCACCGGTGAGCGGCGCCAAAAACATTCAGTACTTC	CASSPVSGAKNIQYF	NA	TRBJ2-4	NA	TRBV18
TGTGCCAGCAGCTTAAGCCCCTCCTACGAGCAGTACTTC	CASSLSPSYEQYF	NA	TRBJ2-7	NA	TRBV11-2
TGCGCCAGCAGCCGCGGACAGGGAGGTGGCTACACCTTC	CASSRGQGGGYTF	TRBD1	TRBJ1-2	few	TRBV4-1
TGTGCCAGTAGTCCGGGACAGGGGATCATAGATACGCAGTATTTT	CASSPGQGIIDTQYF	TRBD1	TRBJ2-3	NA	TRBV19
TGTGCCTGGAGATGGACAGGGGGCTGTCAGCCCCAGCATTTT	CAWRWTGGCQPQHF	TRBD1	TRBJ1-5	NA	TRBV30
TGTGCCAGCAGTACCCAAACCGCGGGATACAATGAGCAGTTCTTC	CASSTQTAGYNEQFF	NA	TRBJ2-1	NA	TRBV28
TGTGCCAGCAGCTTAGGTTTCAGGAACACTGAAGCTTTCTTT	CASSLGFRNTEAFF	NA	TRBJ1-1	NA	TRBV7-2
TGTGCCAGTAGTATATTTATCCGGGGGGAGACCCAGTACTTC	CASSIFIRGETQYF	NA	TRBJ2-5	NA	TRBV19
TGTGCCAGCAGCTTGTACACCTCGACCCGACTCGAGCAGTACTTC	CASSLYTSTRLEQYF	NA	TRBJ2-7	NA	TRBV5-6
TGTGCCAGCAGTTTAGCGGGGCCAGGGACTGAGCAGTTCTTC	CASSLAGPGTEQFF	NA	TRBJ2-1	NA	TRBV27
TGTGCCACCTCCTTTCAAACAGGGGAAAGCGGCACAGATACGCAGTATTTT	CATSFQTGESGTDTQYF	TRBD1	TRBJ2-3	few	TRBV24-1
TGTGCCAGCAGCAGGGGGGAGGGCGGCTATGGCTACACCTTC	CASSRGEGGYGYTF	NA	TRBJ1-2	once	TRBV7-9
TGTGCCAGCAGTCCTCATTTGGGCGCCGGGGAGCTGTTTTTT	CASSPHLGAGELFF	NA	TRBJ2-2	NA	TRBV6-6
TGTGCCAGCAGTCCATCGACAGGGGTAATCTCTGGAAACACCATATATTTT	CASSPSTGVISGNTIYF	TRBD1	TRBJ1-3	NA	TRBV6-6
TGTGCCAGCAGCCCGAATGGGGACAGCTCCTACGAGCAGTACTTC	CASSPNGDSSYEQYF	TRBD1	TRBJ2-7	NA	TRBV5-4
TGTGCCAGCAGCCAAGACAGTAACACCGGGGAGCTGTTTTTT	CASSQDSNTGELFF	NA	TRBJ2-2	NA	TRBV5-4
TGTGCCAGCAGCATAAAAGAGACCCAGTACTTC	CASSIKETQYF	NA	TRBJ2-5	NA	TRBV5-4
TGTGCCAGCAGCCAACGGCTAGCGGGGGCCCAAGAGACCCAGTACTTC	CASSQRLAGAQETQYF	TRBD2	TRBJ2-5	once	TRBV3-1/TRBV3-2
TGTGCCAGCAGTTACCAAACAAGGGGGCGGGCTAGAAACTTGCATTTT	CASSYQTRGRARNLHF	TRBD1	TRBJ1-5	NA	TRBV6-5
TGTGCCAGCAGCCGGCGGTCCAGTTCCTACGAGCAGTACTTC	CASSRRSSSYEQYF	NA	TRBJ2-7	NA	TRBV3-1/TRBV3-2
TGTGCCACCAGTGATTTGGAGGACATCCAAGAGACCCAGTACTTC	CATSDLEDIQETQYF	NA	TRBJ2-5	NA	TRBV24-1
TGTGCCAGCAGCTTTATAAGAGGGAACACTGAAGCTTTCTTT	CASSFIRGNTEAFF	NA	TRBJ1-1	NA	TRBV5-6
TGTGCCAGCAGACCCCGAGGGGGCGCGTACCAAGAGACCCAGTACTTC	CASRPRGGAYQETQYF	TRBD1	TRBJ2-5	NA	TRBV27
TGTGCCAGCAGCATCTCCGCGGGGGGCCCCTCCTACGAGCAGTACTTC	CASSISAGGPSYEQYF	TRBD2	TRBJ2-7	NA	TRBV11-2
TGTGCCAGCAGTTGGGAGACAGGGGGTCTTTCCAAAAACATTCAGTACTTC	CASSWETGGLSKNIQYF	TRBD1	TRBJ2-4	NA	TRBV6-2/TRBV6-3
TGTGCCAGCAGTCGGCTAGCGGGGGGGCTCCAGTTCTTC	CASSRLAGGLQFF	TRBD2	TRBJ2-1	NA	TRBV3-1/TRBV3-2
TGTGCCAGCAGCGTAGATCCAACAACTAATGAAAAACTGTTTTTT	CASSVDPTTNEKLFF	NA	TRBJ1-4	few	TRBV5-6
TGTGCCAGCATCCCATCCGAGGGTTCTGGAAACACCATATATTTT	CASIPSEGSGNTIYF	NA	TRBJ1-3	NA	TRBV6-5
TGTGCCAGCAGCACGTGGGACAGGATATATTACGAGCAGTACTTC	CASSTWDRIYYEQYF	TRBD1	TRBJ2-7	NA	TRBV7-9
TGTGCTAGTGGTTTGGTACGTAAGGGGCTCCTCATTGGGAACACTGAAGCTTTCTTT	CASGLVRKGLLIGNTEAFF	NA	TRBJ1-1	NA	TRBV12-5
TGCGCCAGCAGCTCATCAGGGAGGAGTACTGAAGCTTTCTTT	CASSSSGRSTEAFF	NA	TRBJ1-1	few	TRBV5-1
TGTGCCAGCCAACGGGGGATCGGTCCCTACGAGCAGTACTTC	CASQRGIGPYEQYF	NA	TRBJ2-7	once	TRBV9
TGCGCCAGCCAGGGGGAGACCCAGTACTTC	CASQGETQYF	NA	TRBJ2-5	NA	TRBV5-1
TGTGCCAGCAGCCCTCTCGGTCCTACTGGCTACGAGCAGTACTTC	CASSPLGPTGYEQYF	NA	TRBJ2-7	NA	TRBV7-6
TGCGCCAGCAGCATAAAGGGAGAGGTTACGCAGTATTTT	CASSIKGEVTQYF	NA	TRBJ2-3	NA	TRBV5-1
TGTGCCAGCAGCGTAGTGGCAGGGGGCGACTATGGCTACACCTTC	CASSVVAGGDYGYTF	TRBD1	TRBJ1-2	NA	TRBV9